These T cell receptor beta chains were read from a single sample in a study of memory CD4+ T cells and cytomegalovirus serostatus. Generated by immunoSEQ multiplex PCR, the TCRdb table keeps only in-frame clones and is missing some. The table lists 52,000 or so clones, 82% of them singletons. Source material: memory CD4+ T cells from blood. These TCRs come from an adult in good health and CMV-seronegative. Each CDR3 is given with its conserved first and last residue. D genes are given only for firm matches. The listing skips clone size in some rows; elsewhere it reads once, few, many or a size class.

V	size	D	J	length	DNA	CDR3
TRBV21-1	NA	NA	TRBJ2-7	18	TGTGCCAGCAGCAGCAATAGTTCTTCCGGGACAGATTTCTACGAGCAGTACTTC	CASSSNSSSGTDFYEQYF
TRBV7-2	NA	NA	TRBJ1-2	15	TGTGCCAGCAGCTCATCAGGGTCCCAGAACTATGGCTACACCTTC	CASSSSGSQNYGYTF
TRBV5-8	NA	NA	TRBJ2-6	14	TGTGCCAGCAGCTTGGGATCTGGGGCCAACGTCCTGACTTTC	CASSLGSGANVLTF
TRBV29-1	NA	NA	TRBJ2-1	14	TGCAGCGTTGGTTACCGGGACACATACAATGAGGGGGTCTTC	CSVGYRDTYNEGVF
TRBV5-4	NA	NA	TRBJ1-6	16	TGTGCCAGCAGTCCGAGTGACAGGTACGAGGATTCACCCCTCCACTTT	CASSPSDRYEDSPLHF
TRBV4-3	once	NA	TRBJ1-4	15	TGCGCCAGCAGCCAAGAGGGACATAATAATGAAAAACTGTTTTTT	CASSQEGHNNEKLFF
TRBV5-4	NA	TRBD1	TRBJ2-7	13	TGTGCCAGCAGCAGGGACAGGGGTTCCGAGCAGTACTTC	CASSRDRGSEQYF
TRBV18	NA	NA	TRBJ2-2	14	TGTGCCAGCTCATCGGGACTTCCCACCGGGGAGCTGTTTTTT	CASSSGLPTGELFF
TRBV6-5	NA	NA	TRBJ1-1	16	TGTGCCAGCAGTTATTCCGGGGTAGGGCGGAACACTGAAGCTTTCTTT	CASSYSGVGRNTEAFF
TRBV4-2	NA	TRBD2	TRBJ2-5	16	TGTGCCAGCAGCCAAGATCCAGCGGGAGTTTGGGAGACCCAGTACTTC	CASSQDPAGVWETQYF
TRBV11-2	NA	NA	TRBJ2-3	11	TGTGCCAGCAGCTGGTCCCATACGCAGTATTTT	CASSWSHTQYF
TRBV11-1	NA	NA	TRBJ1-4	15	TGTGCCAGCAGCTCCTACAGGAATGGTAATGAAAAACTGTTTTTT	CASSSYRNGNEKLFF
TRBV10-3	NA	NA	TRBJ1-2	14	TGTGCCATCAGTGAGGGGCAGGTTAACTATGGCTACACCTTC	CAISEGQVNYGYTF
TRBV29-1	medium-sized	NA	TRBJ2-2	13	TGCAGCGTTGGAAAGGGGGACACCGGGGAGCTGTTTTTT	CSVGKGDTGELFF
TRBV9	NA	TRBD2	TRBJ2-7	14	TGTGCCAGCGCAGGAAGCGGGGGGGCCTACGAGCAGTACTTC	CASAGSGGAYEQYF
TRBV5-8	NA	NA	TRBJ1-1	16	TGTGCCAGCACCCATCGGCCCAGGGGACCGAACACTGAAGCTTTCTTT	CASTHRPRGPNTEAFF
TRBV2	NA	TRBD2	TRBJ2-7	14	TGTGCCAGCAGTACCGGGACTAGCGGCTACGAGCAGTACTTC	CASSTGTSGYEQYF
TRBV5-1	NA	NA	TRBJ2-3	13	TGCGCCAGCAGCTACGGGTACACAGATACGCAGTATTTT	CASSYGYTDTQYF
TRBV2	NA	NA	TRBJ2-3	13	TGTGCCAGCAGTACAGGGATCACAGATACGCAGTATTTT	CASSTGITDTQYF
TRBV11-2	NA	TRBD2	TRBJ2-5	16	TGTGCCAGCAGCTTAGATCGGGGGGGCCGGGTGGAGACCCAGTACTTC	CASSLDRGGRVETQYF
TRBV7-8	NA	TRBD1	TRBJ2-2	15	TGTGCCAGCAGCTTAGCCGGGACAGGACCCGGGGAGCTGTTTTTT	CASSLAGTGPGELFF
TRBV7-8	NA	NA	TRBJ1-6	13	TGTGCCAGCAGCTTAGCAGGGGATTCACCCCTCCACTTT	CASSLAGDSPLHF
TRBV7-9	NA	NA	TRBJ2-7	16	TGTGCCAGCAGCTTAGATCCGGGGTTAGGGGGCTACGAGCAGTACTTC	CASSLDPGLGGYEQYF
TRBV29-1	NA	NA	TRBJ2-1	11	TGCAGCGTTTCGGGGAACAATGAGCAGTTCTTC	CSVSGNNEQFF
TRBV15	NA	NA	TRBJ1-2	16	TGTGCCACCAGCAGAGATGAAAGGGCCCCGGCCGAGGGCTACACCTTC	CATSRDERAPAEGYTF
TRBV7-9	NA	NA	TRBJ2-2	15	TGTGCCAGCAGCCATGGGAGTACGAACACCGGGGAGCTGTTTTTT	CASSHGSTNTGELFF
TRBV10-3	NA	TRBD2	TRBJ2-7	13	TGTGCCATCAGTGACTTAGGCGGGGGGGCCTCATTCTTC	CAISDLGGGASFF
TRBV6-1	NA	NA	TRBJ2-7	10	TGTGCCAGCAGTGGAGAAATGTGGTACTTC	CASSGEMWYF
TRBV2	NA	NA	TRBJ2-7	11	TGTGCCAGCAGTCAAAACTACGAGCAGTACTTC	CASSQNYEQYF
TRBV7-9	NA	NA	TRBJ2-6	14	TGTGCCAGCTTGAGAGCCTTGGGGGCCAACGTCCTGACTTTC	CASLRALGANVLTF
TRBV5-1	NA	TRBD1	TRBJ2-7	14	TGCGCCAGCAGCTCGTATCGACAGGGTTTCGAGCAGTACTTC	CASSSYRQGFEQYF
TRBV2	NA	TRBD1	TRBJ1-2	14	TGTGCCAGCAGTGCCTCCAGGGGGGCGTATCGCTACACCTTC	CASSASRGAYRYTF
TRBV6-1	NA	NA	TRBJ1-5	16	TGTGCCAGCAGTGTCGCCACAGGGTCAAGCAATCAGCCCCAGCATTTT	CASSVATGSSNQPQHF
TRBV7-8	NA	TRBD1	TRBJ1-5	14	TGTGCCAGCAGCTTCAGGGACAGGAATCAGCCCCAGCATTTT	CASSFRDRNQPQHF
TRBV5-4	NA	NA	TRBJ1-6	14	TGTGCCAGCAGCCCCAGGGAATCGGACTCACCCCTCCACTTT	CASSPRESDSPLHF
TRBV6-6	NA	TRBD1	TRBJ1-2	12	TGTGCCAGCAGTACCGGACAGGACGGCTACACCTTC	CASSTGQDGYTF
TRBV5-5	NA	NA	TRBJ1-1	16	TGTGCCAGCAGCTTTACAGGGATCGTTGGGAACACTGAAGCTTTCTTT	CASSFTGIVGNTEAFF
TRBV4-1	NA	TRBD2	TRBJ2-5	16	TGCGCCAGCAGCCAGGAAGTAACTAGCGGGATGGAGACCCAGTACTTC	CASSQEVTSGMETQYF
TRBV4-1	NA	NA	TRBJ1-6	15	TGCGCCAGCAGCCAAGGACAGACCTCTAATTCACCCCTCCACTTT	CASSQGQTSNSPLHF